This T cell receptor beta chain was identified during a study of type 1 regulatory T cells. The wider study: An in vitro protocol generated T-allo10, a Tr1-enriched, alloantigen-specific CD4 T cell product.

TCRdb analysed the reads with MiXCR anew, one entry per CDR3 protein. Of approximately 97,000 distinct CDR3 sequences in the sample, roughly a third were seen once. Trimming left V 3 bases short and J 4 bases short, with 13 bases between. There are 14 residues in the CDR3. The V gene is TRBV12-3 or TRBV12-4, the J gene TRBJ2-7; D is perhaps TRBD1 or TRBD2 (5 bases each). The TCR was taken from a human donor in good health. The sequencing sample was made of CD4+ T cells, either the whole sample or a sorted fraction (not recorded which). DNA for the CDR3: TGTGCCAGCAGTTTTGGCAGGGACGCTTACGAGCAGTACTTC. Its protein product is CASSFGRDAYEQYF.